This paragraph covers one TCR beta chain sequence. Its specific antigen is unknown. The input lacks base qualities; no much larger clone sits a single base away. This record belongs to a study of blood T cell repertoires in COVID-19 (dated by TCRdb to the early 2020s). For the study in its entirety: The collaborator samples originated in the United States, Italy and Spain and spanned the acute and convalescent phases of COVID-19. The material from the prospective study consisted of cDNA or gDNA derived from T cells, B-cell-depleted T cells, or PBMCs. Samples came from the ongoing ImmuneRACE study (first 160 participants) plus 1,254 subjects from 6 global collaborators. Nearly every sample came with metadata listing a de-identified subject ID, COVID-19 status, age in years and sex. The repertoires were released in a freely available public database meant as a resource for research on the immune response to SARS-CoV-2. Deeply sampled blood TCRbeta repertoires from subjects exposed to, actively infected with, or recovered from COVID-19 were included in the dataset. Where available, HLA class I and class II types were taken from metadata supplied by the sample provider and were not determined by assay-based typing.

Deletion took 8 bases off V and 6 bases off J, with a span of 17 bases between the germline ends. The CDR3 has 14 amino acids, counting the end cysteine and phenylalanine. The retained sequence is limited to the CDR3, 42 bases, with the frame set at the first base. Per the germline V gene (reference sequence), LNHDA is the CDR1 and SQIVND is the CDR2. Participants in the prospective study were enrolled through a virtual design, were aged about 18 to 100 years, and lived in approximately 24 United States geographic areas. In the prospective study, participants were assigned to cohorts based on the clinical history participants reported in a screening survey and a study questionnaire. For ImmuneRACE Cohort 3, a participant was defined as recovered based on two consecutive negative NP/OP PCR tests, clearance by a healthcare professional, or resolution of symptoms. In the prospective study, whole blood, serum and a nasopharyngeal or oropharyngeal swab were collected from each participant by mobile phlebotomists. Additional blood draws and questionnaires over an approximately 2-month period could optionally be provided by prospective study participants. Before DNA extraction, prospective study blood samples were shipped either frozen or at room temperature.

The immunoSEQ Assay, a bias-controlled multiplex PCR, was used to amplify TCRbeta CDR3 regions from genomic DNA. From the authors' description of their analysis: The number of nucleated cells in each sample was estimated from the amplification of reference gene primers within the assay. To quantify the absolute abundance of each unique TCRbeta CDR3 rearrangement, sequence reads were collapsed and filtered. For each sample, productive Simpson clonality was calculated as the square root of Simpson's diversity index over productive rearrangements. In its TCRdb copy, this immuneACCESS table keeps in-frame sequences only and misses some clones. Where compared with another copy, unresolved V genes explain less than half of these, and the others have no known cause. V, J and clone size are taken as reported in that table, and D and trimming were inferred from the DNA itself. This sample holds 300,000 to 350,000 clones; 80% to 90% were observed only once. Less than 2.5% of the sample lies in the top ten.

Points the paper makes about the study in general: Clinical and demographic metadata were provided uncurated, with the amount varying by source and participant.

The origin of this receptor is a man aged 30 to 45 who had recovered from COVID-19. The rearranged segments are TRBV19 and TRBJ1-5, and the D gene may be TRBD1, 6 bases matching. The sequencing input was PBMCs or T cells enriched from blood (not recorded which). The nucleotide sequence reads as follows: TGTGCCAGTCAAGACGGGGGGCAGGGTCAGCCCCAGCATTTT. Its coded protein is CASQDGGQGQPQHF.